This T cell receptor (beta chain) derives from a study of blood T cell repertoires in COVID-19. About the study: The United States, Italy and Spain supplied acute and convalescent COVID-19 samples. From T cells, B-cell-depleted T cells, or PBMCs came the material, which was cDNA or gDNA.

Original data processing: Reference gene primer amplification yielded estimated nucleated cell counts. TCRdb's table, derived via immunoSEQ multiplex PCR, lists solely in-frame clones and lacks some. The DNA gave D and trimming, while V, J and clone size come from that table. This table has fewer than 250,000 clones, about 88% appearing once. The germline gives CDR1 SGHNT, CDR2 YYREEE (reference sequence). The V and J ends lost 0 bases and 7 bases, in that order; junction bases with no gene match: 15. CDR3 length equals 17 residues. This chain joins TRBV5-4 and TRBJ1-2; 7 bases map to TRBD1. Sequenced: peripheral blood. The receptor comes from a man under 40 with acute or convalescent COVID-19. As DNA, the CDR3 is TGTGCCAGCAGCTTGGATCTGCGACAGGGAGTCGGGCTTGGCTACACCTTC. It encodes CASSLDLRQGVGLGYTF.